The clone carrying this T cell receptor (beta chain) was recorded at least ten times. The data belong to a study of T cells in Graves' hyperthyroidism and ophthalmopathy. The source material, RNA transcripts, was used to amplify TCR beta CDR3 regions. In the first-round RT-PCR of the TCR CDR3, the HTBI primer set was used. TCRdb reprocessed the multiplex PCR reads with MiXCR, giving one entry per CDR3 protein. The sample contains roughly 250,000 distinct CDR3 sequences, more than 12% of which appear only once. For the diagnoses, clinical symptoms, serum thyroxine and TRAb, thyroid ultrasound and orbital computed tomography were used. First hyperthyroidism diagnosis is when the blood sample was obtained, before any ophthalmopathy symptoms. Germline V CDR1 and CDR2: KGHSH, LQKENI. The J segment lost 2 bases and the V segment lost 4 bases, leaving 5 bases of the junction unmatched. The CDR3 is made up of 15 amino acids.

This TCR was sampled from a woman aged 40 to 55 with Graves' hyperthyroidism that later progressed to Graves' ophthalmopathy. V gene TRBV18 combines with J gene TRBJ2-3; 8 nucleotides align to TRBD2. Material for sequencing was blood. The CDR3 nucleotides read TGTGCCAGCTCACTAACGGGAGGGATCACAGATACGCAGTATTTT. It encodes CASSLTGGITDTQYF. Looking up the rest from reference TRBV18 and TRBJ2-3 gives the full variable domain: NAGVMQNPRHLVRRRGQEARLRCSPMKGHSHVYWYRQLPEEGLKFMVYLQKENIIDESGMPKERFSAEFPKEGPSILRIQQVVRGDSAAYFCASSLTGGITDTQYFGPGTRLTVL.